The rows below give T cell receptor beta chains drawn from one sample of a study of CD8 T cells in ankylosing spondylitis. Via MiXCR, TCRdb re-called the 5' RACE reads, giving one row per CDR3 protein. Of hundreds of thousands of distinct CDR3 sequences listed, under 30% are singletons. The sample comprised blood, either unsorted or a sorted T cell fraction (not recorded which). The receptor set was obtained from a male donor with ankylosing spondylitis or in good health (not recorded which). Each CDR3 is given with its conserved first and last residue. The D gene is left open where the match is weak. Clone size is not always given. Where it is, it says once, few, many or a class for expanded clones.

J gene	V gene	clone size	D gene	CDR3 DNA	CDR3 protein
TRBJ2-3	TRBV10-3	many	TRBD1	TGTGCCACGACGATGACAGGGGCGAGAACAGATACGCAGTATTTT	CATTMTGARTDTQYF
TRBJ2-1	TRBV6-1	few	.	TGTGCCAGCAGCTCAGCAGGGTTGTCCGAATACAATGAGCAGTTCTTC	CASSSAGLSEYNEQFF
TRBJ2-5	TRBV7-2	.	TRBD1	TGTGCCAGCAGCAGAGGGGGCGTCGGGGAGACCCAGTACTTC	CASSRGGVGETQYF
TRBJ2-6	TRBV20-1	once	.	TGCAGTGCACGGGGACGGGACTCTGGGGCCAACGTCCTGACTTTC	CSARGRDSGANVLTF
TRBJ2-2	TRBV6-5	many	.	TGTGCCAGCAGGATTTACACCGGGGAGCTGTTTTTT	CASRIYTGELFF
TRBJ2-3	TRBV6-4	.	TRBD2	TGTGCCAGCAGTGACCTAGCGGGAAACCCATATACGCAGTATTTT	CASSDLAGNPYTQYF
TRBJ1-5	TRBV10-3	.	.	TGTGCCATCAGTGATAAAGGGTTTAGCAATCAGCCCCAGCATTTT	CAISDKGFSNQPQHF
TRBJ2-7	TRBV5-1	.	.	TGCGCCAGCAGCTTGGACATTGCCTACGAGCAGTACTTC	CASSLDIAYEQYF
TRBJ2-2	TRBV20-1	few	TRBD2	TGCAGTGCTCAACCCCTCCCGGGACTAGCGGGAGGAGGAACCGGGGAGCTGTTTTTT	CSAQPLPGLAGGGTGELFF
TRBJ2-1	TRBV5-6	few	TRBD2	TGTGCCAGCAGCACCGGACTAGCGGATTACAATGAGCAGTTCTTC	CASSTGLADYNEQFF
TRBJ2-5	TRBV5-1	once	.	TGCGCCAGCAGCGGTAGTTTACGGGGGGAGACCCAGTACTTC	CASSGSLRGETQYF
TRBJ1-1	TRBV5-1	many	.	TGCGCCAGCAGCTTGTTAGACATGAACACTGAAGCTTTCTTT	CASSLLDMNTEAFF
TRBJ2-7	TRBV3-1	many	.	TGTGCCAGCAGCCAATCGGGACTGTCCTACGAGCAGTACTTC	CASSQSGLSYEQYF
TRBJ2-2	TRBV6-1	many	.	TGTGCCAGCAGTCTTCGGGCACGGAACACCGGGGAGCTGTTTTTT	CASSLRARNTGELFF
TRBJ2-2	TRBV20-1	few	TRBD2	TGCAGTGCAGGACTAGCGGGAGGGCGCGGGGAGCTGTTTTTT	CSAGLAGGRGELFF
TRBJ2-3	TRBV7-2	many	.	TGTGCCAGCAGCTTAAGTAGAGGAACAGATACGCAGTATTTT	CASSLSRGTDTQYF
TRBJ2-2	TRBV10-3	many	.	TGTGCCATCAGTGAGTCGACGAATTCCGGGGAGCTGTTTTTT	CAISESTNSGELFF
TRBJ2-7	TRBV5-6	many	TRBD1	TGTGCCAGCAGCTTCGGGGACAGGGTCTACGAGCAGTACTTC	CASSFGDRVYEQYF
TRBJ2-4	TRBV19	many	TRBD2	TGTGCCAGTAGTATAGGACTAGCGGGTACTAAAAACATTCAGTACTTC	CASSIGLAGTKNIQYF
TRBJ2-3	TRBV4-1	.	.	TGCGCCAGCAGCCCAGACTCCCAGGGGCGAACAGATACGCAGTATTTT	CASSPDSQGRTDTQYF
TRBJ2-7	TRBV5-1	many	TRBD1	TGCGCCAGCAGCTTAAGGGGGACAGGTCTCTCCTACGAGCAGTACTTC	CASSLRGTGLSYEQYF
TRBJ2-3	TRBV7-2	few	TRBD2	TGTGCCAGCAGCCCCGGGACTAGCGGTAATACGCAGTATTTT	CASSPGTSGNTQYF
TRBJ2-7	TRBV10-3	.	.	TGTGCCATCAGTGAGCCTAGCTCCTACGAGCAGTACTTC	CAISEPSSYEQYF
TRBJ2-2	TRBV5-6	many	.	TGTGCCAGCAGCTTGAGTAGCCCGGCCACCGGGGAGCTGTTTTTT	CASSLSSPATGELFF
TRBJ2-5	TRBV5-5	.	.	TGTGCCAGCAGCTTAGACGGGTCCAACAGGGAGACCCAGTACTTC	CASSLDGSNRETQYF
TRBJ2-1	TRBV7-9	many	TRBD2	TGTGCCAGCAGCTTATCGGGAGGCTCCAATGAGCAGTTCTTC	CASSLSGGSNEQFF
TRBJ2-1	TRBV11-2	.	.	TGTGCCAGCAGAATGGGACACGGGACCTACAATGAGCAGTTCTTC	CASRMGHGTYNEQFF
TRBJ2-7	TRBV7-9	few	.	TGTGCCAGCAGCTTACGGGACCAGGGCTCCTACGAGCAGTACTTC	CASSLRDQGSYEQYF